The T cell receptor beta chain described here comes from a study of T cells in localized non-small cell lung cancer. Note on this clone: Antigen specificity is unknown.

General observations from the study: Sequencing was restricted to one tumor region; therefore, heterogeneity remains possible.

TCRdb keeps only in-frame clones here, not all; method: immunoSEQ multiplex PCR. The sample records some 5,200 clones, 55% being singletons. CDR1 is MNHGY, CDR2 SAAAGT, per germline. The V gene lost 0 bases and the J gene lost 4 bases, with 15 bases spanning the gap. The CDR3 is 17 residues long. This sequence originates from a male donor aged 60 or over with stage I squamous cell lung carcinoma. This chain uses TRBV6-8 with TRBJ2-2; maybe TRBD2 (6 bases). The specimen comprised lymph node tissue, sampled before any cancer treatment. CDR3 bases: TGTGCCAGCAGTTACTCTCGCCCGGGGGTGGGCACCGGGGAGCTGTTTTTT. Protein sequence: CASSYSRPGVGTGELFF.